The 14 T cell receptor beta chains below were found in one sample sequenced in a study of siplizumab effects on memory and regulatory T cells. Method: immunoSEQ multiplex PCR; TCRdb's copy keeps in-frame clones and lacks some. The sample holds about 85,000 clones, 95% seen once. Sequencing was done on a sample of CD8+ T cells sorted from blood. The receptors were sampled from a human donor in good health.

This sequence joins TRBV19 and TRBJ2-1; TRBD2 agrees at 7 bases. Germline V gene data show CDR1 as LNHDA and CDR2 as SQIVND (reference sequence). The CDR3 contains 15 residues. V lost 1 base, J lost 9 bases, and 9 bases stayed unmatched. The CDR3 nucleotides are TGTGCCAGTAGTATAGGGACTAGAGGTGGCGTTGAGCAGTTCTTC. The encoded protein is CASSIGTRGGVEQFF.

This chain joins TRBV4-1 and TRBJ2-7, with D unclear. Germline V gives CDR1 MGHRA, CDR2 YSYEKL. The CDR3 has 15 residues. V was shortened by 4 bases and J by 0 bases, with 13 bases between the two germline ends. CDR3 nucleotide sequence: TGCGCCAGCAGCCCGCTAGACCCCAGCTCCTACGAGCAGTACTTC. This translates into CASSPLDPSSYEQYF.

V and J are TRBV7-6 and TRBJ1-4; the D gene is possibly TRBD1 (6 bases). The CDR3 covers 17 residues. Trimming took 2 bases from V and 6 from J, leaving 19 bases between them. The germline V gene encodes CDR1 SGHVS and CDR2 FNYEAQ. The CDR3: CASSLQGPLGMYEKLFF. CDR3 DNA: TGTGCCAGCAGCTTACAGGGGCCGCTCGGGATGTATGAAAAACTGTTTTTT.

The chain couples TRBV7-6 to TRBJ1-2; D is possibly TRBD1 (5 bases). This CDR3 comprises 14 residues. V shed 5 bases and J shed 4 bases, with 14 bases lying between them. Germline CDR1 reads SGHVS; CDR2 reads FNYEAQ. CDR3 sequence reads: CASSPRGGSYGYTF. The CDR3 bases are TGTGCCAGCAGCCCCCGGGGGGGATCCTATGGCTACACCTTC.

The V and J genes are TRBV19 and TRBJ2-7; perhaps TRBD1 as D (6 bases). The CDR3 totals 14 residues. Germline V gene lookup returns CDR1 LNHDA and CDR2 SQIVND (reference sequence). Trimming removed 5 bases at V and 4 bases at J, with 15 bases between. The CDR3 sequence: CASSHRGQRYEQYF. The CDR3 coding sequence is TGTGCCAGTAGTCACCGGGGACAACGATACGAGCAGTACTTC.

The chain employs TRBV7-8 and TRBJ2-7, with D possibly called TRBD1 or TRBD2 (5 bases each). This CDR3 comprises 17 residues. Germline-derived CDR1 and CDR2 are SGHVS and FQNEAQ. Trimming took off 2 bases at V and 2 bases at J, with 19 bases between the two ends. CDR3 nucleotide sequence: TGTGCCAGCAGCTTACCACGGGACGGTGGGGATCCCTACGAGCAGTACTTC. Its translation is CASSLPRDGGDPYEQYF.

The rearrangement links TRBV27 to TRBJ2-2; a weak D match, TRBD2 (6 bases). Trimming took off 6 bases at V and 5 bases at J, with 16 bases between the two ends. Germline lookup yields CDR1 MNHEY and CDR2 SMNVEV (reference sequence). CDR3 size: 15 residues. CDR3 in DNA: TGTGCCAGCAGATCTCGACTAGAAACTACCGGGGAGCTGTTTTTT. It yields the protein CASRSRLETTGELFF.

The V call is TRBV2, the J call TRBJ2-3; D unclear. Germline CDR1 and CDR2: SNHLY and FYNNEI. V shed 5 bases and J shed 1 base, with 13 bases lying between them. The CDR3 covers 15 residues. The CDR3 here is CASSPTPRGTDTQYF. CDR3 DNA sequence: TGTGCCAGCAGTCCAACCCCCCGGGGCACAGATACGCAGTATTTT.

The chain uses TRBV5-1 and TRBJ2-3; D may be TRBD2 (7 bases). V lost 0 bases and J lost 4, with 18 bases in between. The germline V gene encodes CDR1 SGHRS and CDR2 YFSETQ. CDR3 length: 17 amino acids. For the CDR3, the DNA is TGCGCCAGCAGCTTGGCCCTGGGGGGGCTCGGCGCAGATACGCAGTATTTT. It is translated as CASSLALGGLGADTQYF. The variable domain in full, completed from reference TRBV5-1 and TRBJ2-3, reads KAGVTQTPRYLIKTRGQQVTLSCSPISGHRSVSWYQQTPGQGLQFLFEYFSETQRNKGNFPGRFSGRQFSNSRSEMNVSTLELGDSALYLCASSLALGGLGADTQYFGPGTRLTVL.

The chain carries TRBV29-1 and TRBJ2-2; D might be TRBD2 (5 bases). CDR1 and CDR2 from the germline V gene are SQVTM and ANQGSEA. The CDR3 is 14 residues long. The V end was cut by 2 bases, the J end by 4 bases, with 11 bases between. CDR3 in amino acids: CSVESGGPTGELFF. The DNA for the CDR3 is TGCAGCGTTGAAAGCGGAGGACCCACCGGGGAGCTGTTTTTT.

DNA of the CDR3: TGTGCCAGCAGTGAGGGGTACAATGAGCAGTTCTTC. It is translated as CASSEGYNEQFF. J is TRBJ2-1 and V is TRBV25-1; D ambiguous. The germline V gene encodes CDR1 MGHDK and CDR2 SYGVNS. The CDR3 is 12 amino acids. V was clipped by 3 bases and J by 4 bases, with 4 bases between them.

The chain joins TRBV5-5 to TRBJ1-4; D remains unclear. Germline V gene data show CDR1 as SGHKS and CDR2 as YYEKEE (reference sequence). This CDR3 has 15 residues. The V end was cut by 0 bases, the J end by 8 bases, with 14 bases between. The CDR3 DNA reads as TGTGCCAGCAGCTTGGGCGGGAGTAGCTGGGAAAAACTGTTTTTT. Translation gives CASSLGGSSWEKLFF. The variable domain in full, with the rest retrieved from reference TRBV5-5 and TRBJ1-4, is DAGVTQSPTHLIKTRGQQVTLRCSPISGHKSVSWYQQVLGQGPQFIFQYYEKEERGRGNFPDRFSARQFPNYSSELNVNALLLGDSALYLCASSLGGSSWEKLFFGSGTQLSVL.

This chain uses TRBV27 with TRBJ1-2; no clear D gene. The germline CDR1 and CDR2 sequences are MNHEY and SMNVEV (reference sequence). V lost 5 bases to trimming and J lost 2 bases, with 12 bases between them. CDR3 size: 14 residues. The CDR3 region is CASSPTDKNYGYTF. In DNA, the CDR3 is TGTGCCAGCAGTCCTACTGACAAAAACTATGGCTACACCTTC.

The chain recombines TRBV7-9 with TRBJ2-5, with D maybe TRBD1 (6 bases). V lost 1 base and J 2 bases, leaving 14 bases between the germline ends. Germline CDR1 and CDR2: SEHNR and FQNEAQ (reference sequence). The CDR3 runs 16 residues. Written as DNA, the CDR3 is TGTGCCAGCAGCTTAGATGGGACACCCGTACAAGAGACCCAGTACTTC. Translating gives CASSLDGTPVQETQYF.